A single sample is the source of the 29 T cell receptor beta chains below, sequenced in a study of T cell repertoires in ileal Crohn's disease. TCRdb keeps only in-frame clones here, not all; method: immunoSEQ multiplex PCR. The profile shows around 4,200 clones, around four fifths of them singletons. As for time point: neoterminal ileum biopsy at postoperative endoscopy, about 6 months after surgery. Sequenced sample: ileal tissue. The source of these receptors is an adult with Crohn's disease.

This chain connects TRBV10-3 to TRBJ1-1, with D possibly matching TRBD1 (6 bases). The CDR3 spans 12 residues. Germline CDR1 reads ENHRY; CDR2 reads SYGVKD. V gave up 4 bases and J gave up 5 bases, with 8 bases separating them. The CDR3 loop reads CAISGQGTEAFF. The CDR3 DNA is TGTGCCATCAGTGGGCAGGGGACTGAAGCTTTCTTT.

This clone appeared a few times. This chain connects TRBV7-8 to TRBJ2-1; D is undetermined. Trimming took off 1 base at V and 7 bases at J, with 14 bases between the two ends. The CDR3 consists of 15 residues. Germline assignment: CDR1 SGHVS and CDR2 FQNEAQ. DNA for the CDR3: TGTGCCAGCAGCTTAGTCTTAGGCCTCGTGAATGAGCAGTTCTTC. This gives the protein CASSLVLGLVNEQFF.

The chain joins TRBV7-9 to TRBJ2-3, with 8 bases matching TRBD2. V lost 6 bases, J lost 3 bases, and 5 bases stayed unmatched. The CDR3 runs to 14 residues. Germline-derived CDR1 and CDR2 are SEHNR and FQNEAQ (reference sequence). This CDR3 is CASRQREGTDTQYF. The CDR3 region has the DNA TGTGCCAGCAGGCAACGGGAGGGAACAGATACGCAGTATTTT.

The chain recombines TRBV7-8 with TRBJ2-1; D gene uncertain. The CDR3 length is 11 residues. CDR1 and CDR2 from the germline V gene are SGHVS and FQNEAQ. V was clipped by 7 bases and J by 5 bases, with 6 bases between them. CDR3 bases: TGTGCCAGCACCCTTAACAATGAGCAGTTCTTC. This gives the protein CASTLNNEQFF.

The sample holds one count of this clone. V is TRBV9 and J is TRBJ2-5, with TRBD2 identical over 10 bases. With 4 bases clipped from V and 1 base from J, the junction kept 7 bases outside the gene matches. Per the germline V gene, CDR1 is SGDLS and CDR2 is YYNGEE. The CDR3 is 16 residues long. The CDR3 bases are TGTGCCAGCAGCCCCCGACTAGCGGGCTTCCAAGAGACCCAGTACTTC. Encoded protein: CASSPRLAGFQETQYF.

This chain joins TRBV5-1 and TRBJ2-2, with D perhaps given as TRBD1 or TRBD2 (5 bases each). Germline V CDR1 and CDR2: SGHRS, YFSETQ. The CDR3 is made up of 16 amino acids. The V end lost 0 bases, the J end lost 3 bases, and 12 bases lay between the germline ends. CDR3 nucleotides: TGCGCCAGCAGCTTGGAGGGACCCAAGGACACCGGGGAGCTGTTTTTT. Its protein is CASSLEGPKDTGELFF.

V and J are TRBV21-1 and TRBJ2-7; TRBD2 reflects the table's D call only, with no check against the DNA. TRBV21-1 is classified as a pseudogene. The CDR3 totals 15 residues. CDR3 DNA sequence: TGTGCCAGCAGCAAAGTAGCGGGGTCCTCCTACGAGCAGTACTTC. Amino acid sequence: CASSKVAGSSYEQYF.

This clone has more than one count but fewer than ten. Other DNA variants within this sample encode the same CDR3. V gene TRBV5-1 combines with J gene TRBJ2-7, with 9 bases aligning to TRBD1. With 4 bases clipped from V and 0 bases from J, the junction kept 8 bases outside the gene matches. The germline V gene has CDR1 SGHRS and CDR2 YFSETQ. This CDR3 has 16 amino acids. The CDR3 coding sequence is TGCGCCAGCAGCCTCTCTCCGGGACAGGGCTCCTACGAGCAGTACTTC. Its translation: CASSLSPGQGSYEQYF.

The chain combines TRBV10-3 with TRBJ2-3; D perhaps matches TRBD2 (6 bases). The CDR3 extends over 16 amino acids. The germline CDR1 and CDR2 sequences are ENHRY and SYGVKD. The V end was cut by 4 bases, the J end by 4 bases, with 18 bases between. CDR3 in amino acids: CAISGTTGIQADTQYF. CDR3 DNA sequence: TGTGCCATCAGTGGGACTACCGGGATTCAGGCAGATACGCAGTATTTT.

The chain combines TRBV6-4 with TRBJ2-2; the D is unclear. V lost 0 bases and J lost 9, with 11 bases in between. Germline lookup yields CDR1 MRHNA and CDR2 SNTAGT. CDR3 length: 14 residues. CDR3 sequence: CASSDSIERRELFF. CDR3 DNA: TGTGCCAGCAGTGACTCGATCGAACGGAGGGAGCTGTTTTTT.

The genes are TRBV7-8 and TRBJ2-5; D call uncertain. Germline V lookup: CDR1 SGHVS, CDR2 FQNEAQ. The CDR3 is 11 residues long. V lost 5 bases and J lost 2, with 3 bases in between. CDR3 in DNA: TGTGCCAGCAGCGCGCAAGAGACCCAGTACTTC. Residues: CASSAQETQYF. The whole variable domain, remainder taken from reference TRBV7-8 and TRBJ2-5, is GAGVSQSPRYKVAKRGQDVALRCDPISGHVSLFWYQQALGQGPEFLTYFQNEAQLDKSGLPSDRFFAERPEGSVSTLKIQRTQQEDSAVYLCASSAQETQYFGPGTRLLVL.

The chain is built from TRBV30 and TRBJ2-1, with 9 nucleotides matching TRBD2. Losses at the gene ends were 2 bases for V and 6 bases for J; bases not matched to a gene: 8. The CDR3 is made up of 15 amino acids. Germline values: CDR1 GTSNPN, CDR2 SVGIG (reference sequence). The CDR3 sequence: CAWSRWAGGINEQFF. The CDR3 DNA sequence: TGTGCCTGGAGTCGATGGGCGGGAGGGATCAATGAGCAGTTCTTC.

The CDR3 DNA reads TGTGCCAGCAGCCCTCGGAGGGGGGTAGACACTGAAGCTTTCTTT. Protein: CASSPRRGVDTEAFF. V usage is TRBV13 and J usage is TRBJ1-1, with TRBD1 as a possible D gene (6 bases). The ends were cut back, 5 bases at V and 3 bases at J, with 16 bases in the middle. This CDR3 has 15 residues. CDR1 and CDR2 from the germline V gene are PRHDT and FYEKMQ (reference sequence).

This chain uses TRBV11-2 with TRBJ2-3, with D hard to call. V shed 2 bases and J shed 4 bases, with 1 base lying between them. CDR1 and CDR2 from the germline V gene are SGHAT and FQNNGV. This CDR3 contains 11 residues. CDR3 sequence reads: CASSLSDTQYF. DNA of the CDR3: TGTGCCAGCAGCTTATCAGATACGCAGTATTTT.

This clone was counted once. The chain recombines TRBV12-1 with TRBJ2-4; the table's D call TRBD2 went unverified against the DNA. TRBV12-1 is a pseudogene. There are 14 residues in the CDR3. The CDR3 loop is CASSLVLAKNIQYF. For the CDR3, the DNA is TGTGCCAGCAGCTTAGTACTAGCCAAAAACATTCAGTACTTC.

This CDR3 reads CASSVATGGAKNIQYF. The CDR3 region has the DNA TGTGCCAGCAGCGTAGCTACCGGCGGTGCCAAAAACATTCAGTACTTC. V and J are TRBV9 and TRBJ2-4, with D hard to call. Germline V gene data show CDR1 as SGDLS and CDR2 as YYNGEE. The CDR3 spans 16 residues. With 0 bases removed from V and 1 base from J, the gap between germline ends came to 11 bases.

The genes are TRBV19 and TRBJ2-1; D gene uncertain. V gave up 5 bases and J gave up 10 bases, with 18 bases separating them. The CDR3 runs 14 residues. Germline V gene sequence: CDR1 LNHDA, CDR2 SQIVND (reference sequence). CDR3 amino acids: CASSYTPGIWEQFF. The CDR3 DNA is TGTGCCAGTAGTTACACCCCAGGCATCTGGGAGCAGTTCTTC.

The chain links TRBV28 to TRBJ2-2, with D possibly being TRBD1 (5 bases). Trimming left V 2 bases short and J 6 bases short, with 22 bases between. Germline V CDR1 and CDR2: MDHEN, SYDVKM. CDR3 length: 18 residues. CDR3 coding DNA: TGTGCCAGCAGTTTACTCCTGGGTGTGACAGTCGGGCCCGGGGAGCTGTTTTTT. Residues: CASSLLLGVTVGPGELFF.

The rearrangement links TRBV15 to TRBJ1-2; 7 nucleotides line up with TRBD1. From germline, CDR1 is LNHNV and CDR2 YYDKDF (reference sequence). J gave up 4 bases and V 0 bases, and 5 bases lay outside the gene matches. CDR3 length equals 15 residues. The CDR3 loop reads CATSREGAGGYGYTF. DNA for the CDR3: TGTGCCACCAGCAGAGAGGGGGCAGGGGGCTATGGCTACACCTTC.

The V and J genes are TRBV18 and TRBJ1-1; TRBD1 might be the D (5 bases). Per germline, CDR1 KGHSH and CDR2 LQKENI. The CDR3 runs to 14 residues. Trimming pared 4 bases from V and 1 base from J, leaving 10 bases between. The CDR3 here is CASSRRQQNTEAFF. CDR3 nucleotide sequence: TGTGCCAGCTCACGTCGACAGCAGAACACTGAAGCTTTCTTT.

This chain uses TRBV20-1 with TRBJ2-3; D is unclear. Germline-derived CDR1 and CDR2 are DFQATT and SNEGSKA (reference sequence). The CDR3 has 11 amino acids. The V gene lost 2 bases and the J gene lost 6 bases, with 6 bases spanning the gap. The CDR3 here is CSARRRDTQYF. Here the CDR3 DNA reads TGCAGTGCTAGAAGGCGCGATACGCAGTATTTT.

The chain links TRBV6-6 to TRBJ1-5; unclear D gene. V lost 3 bases to trimming and J lost 0 bases, with 9 bases between them. The CDR3 covers 15 residues. CDR1 is MNHNY, CDR2 SVGAGI, per germline (reference sequence). The DNA for the CDR3 is TGTGCCAGCAGTTATTCCGGGTATAGCAATCAGCCCCAGCATTTT. Amino acid sequence: CASSYSGYSNQPQHF.

This chain connects TRBV5-1 to TRBJ2-7, with 7 positions matching TRBD2. This CDR3 has 14 residues. Germline V gives CDR1 SGHRS, CDR2 YFSETQ. V shed 2 bases and J 6 bases; nucleotides not matched to a gene: 8. The CDR3 reads CASSLGSGMGEQYF. CDR3 sequence (DNA): TGCGCCAGCAGCTTAGGAAGCGGGATGGGCGAGCAGTACTTC.

A single count supports this clone. V is TRBV7-9 and J is TRBJ2-1; 9 positions agree with TRBD2. CDR1 SEHNR and CDR2 FQNEAQ come from the germline V gene (reference sequence). CDR3 size: 16 residues. V lost 5 bases to trimming and J lost 3 bases; unmatched junction nucleotides: 8. CDR3 bases: TGTGCCAGCAGCCAACTAACTAGCGGGTTCTACAATGAGCAGTTCTTC. Translating it yields CASSQLTSGFYNEQFF.

V usage is TRBV5-4 and J usage is TRBJ1-2, with D maybe TRBD1 (5 bases). The CDR3 covers 15 residues. The germline V and J ends were trimmed by 0 bases and 4 bases, with 13 bases remaining between them. The V gene's germline CDR1 is SGHNT and CDR2 YYREEE (reference sequence). The DNA for the CDR3 is TGTGCCAGCAGCTTGGGCGCATTAGGGACCTATGGCTACACCTTC. It codes for CASSLGALGTYGYTF.

The gene calls are TRBV30 and TRBJ1-2; D may be TRBD1 (5 bases). The CDR3 runs 15 residues. The germline CDR1 and CDR2 sequences are GTSNPN and SVGIG (reference sequence). V dropped 3 bases and J dropped 8 bases, with 22 bases sitting between them. The CDR3 sequence is CAWSQGWGDRTGYTF. CDR3 DNA sequence: TGTGCCTGGAGCCAGGGCTGGGGTGACAGAACCGGCTACACCTTC.

The gene calls are TRBV2 and TRBJ2-7; D may be TRBD1 or TRBD2 (5 bases each). V dropped 6 bases and J dropped 2 bases, with 11 bases sitting between them. Looked up from germline, CDR1 is SNHLY and CDR2 is FYNNEI. The CDR3 is made up of 13 amino acids. The chain's CDR3 is CASSRDQTYEQYF. As DNA, the CDR3 is TGTGCCAGCAGCCGGGACCAGACCTACGAGCAGTACTTC.

The chain uses TRBV27 and TRBJ2-7, with D tentatively TRBD1 or TRBD2 (5 bases each). This CDR3 has 14 amino acids. Trimming took off 9 bases at V and 2 bases at J, with 17 bases between the two ends. CDR1 and CDR2 (germline): MNHEY, SMNVEV (reference sequence). The CDR3 DNA reads as TGTGCCAGTTCCAGGGACGGAAATCCCTACGAGCAGTACTTC. It encodes CASSRDGNPYEQYF.

This clone was seen only a few times. The chain is built from TRBV5-1 and TRBJ2-7, with 7 bases matching TRBD1. V shed 0 bases and J 2 bases; nucleotides not matched to a gene: 5. The CDR3 length is 15 residues. Germline-derived CDR1 and CDR2 are SGHRS and YFSETQ. CDR3 protein: CASSLALQGTYEQYF. In DNA, the CDR3 is TGCGCCAGCAGCTTGGCCCTACAGGGGACCTACGAGCAGTACTTC.